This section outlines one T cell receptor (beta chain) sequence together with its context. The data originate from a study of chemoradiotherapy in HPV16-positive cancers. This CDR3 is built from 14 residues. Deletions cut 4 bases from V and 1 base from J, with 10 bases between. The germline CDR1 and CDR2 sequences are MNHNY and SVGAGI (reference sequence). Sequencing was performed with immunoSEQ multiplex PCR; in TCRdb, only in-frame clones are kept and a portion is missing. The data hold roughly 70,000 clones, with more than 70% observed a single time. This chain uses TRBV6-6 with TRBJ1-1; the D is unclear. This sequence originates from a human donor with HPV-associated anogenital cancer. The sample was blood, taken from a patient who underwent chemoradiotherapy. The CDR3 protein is CASSFLAANTEAFF. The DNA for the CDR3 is TGTGCCAGCAGTTTCTTGGCGGCGAACACTGAAGCTTTCTTT.